One and the same sample provided the 20 T cell receptor beta chains below, sequenced in a study of blood T cell repertoires in COVID-19. This table comes from immunoSEQ multiplex PCR, and its TCRdb copy is limited to in-frame clones, with some not included. The sample holds fewer than 85,000 clones, more than 60% seen once. Sequencing was done on a sample of peripheral blood. The receptors originated from a man in his 60s with acute or convalescent COVID-19.

The rearrangement uses TRBV7-9 and TRBJ1-1; D unresolved. Germline V gene data show CDR1 as SEHNR and CDR2 as FQNEAQ (reference sequence). CDR3 length equals 14 residues. Trimming took 3 bases from V and 0 from J, leaving 8 bases between them. The CDR3 DNA reads TGTGCCAGCAGCTTTAGTGGTATGAACACTGAAGCTTTCTTT. It specifies CASSFSGMNTEAFF.

The rearrangement uses TRBV5-8 and TRBJ2-3, with no clear D. V was clipped by 0 bases and J by 1 base, with 9 bases between them. Per the germline V gene, CDR1 is SGHTS and CDR2 is YDEGEE. CDR3 size: 15 residues. The CDR3 sequence is CASSLGVTRTDTQYF. DNA for the CDR3: TGTGCCAGCAGCTTGGGAGTTACTCGCACAGATACGCAGTATTTT.

V usage is TRBV12-3 or TRBV12-4 and J usage is TRBJ2-3, with TRBD1 matching 8 bases. The CDR3 is 13 residues long. V lost 6 bases, J lost 5 bases, and 4 bases stayed unmatched. CDR3 DNA sequence: TGTGCCAGCAGCCAACAGGGGGAAGATACGCAGTATTTT. It translates to CASSQQGEDTQYF.

The chain recombines TRBV19 with TRBJ2-1; D gene unclear. Looked up from germline, CDR1 is LNHDA and CDR2 is SQIVND (reference sequence). The CDR3 extends over 12 amino acids. V was clipped by 6 bases and J by 2 bases, with 5 bases between them. The CDR3 sequence is CASSTTYNEQFF. CDR3 bases: TGTGCCAGTAGCACTACCTACAATGAGCAGTTCTTC.

The CDR3 is CASSFSLTGDTQYF. The DNA of the CDR3 is TGCGCCAGCAGCTTTAGTCTAACCGGAGATACGCAGTATTTT. The rearrangement joins TRBV5-1 to TRBJ2-3; D unclear. V was trimmed by 2 bases and J by 5 bases, leaving 12 bases between them. This CDR3 has 14 residues. The germline V gene encodes CDR1 SGHRS and CDR2 YFSETQ.

This clone appeared a few times. The gene calls are TRBV4-1 and TRBJ2-5, with a weak D call TRBD2 (5 bases). The CDR3 covers 14 residues. The V gene's germline CDR1 is MGHRA and CDR2 YSYEKL. The V end was cut by 0 bases, the J end by 4 bases, with 9 bases between. The CDR3, as DNA: TGCGCCAGCAGCCAAGATGGCGCGGGAGAGACCCAGTACTTC. Translated: CASSQDGAGETQYF.

This clone has just one count. The chain has TRBV2 and TRBJ2-2; 7 nucleotides match TRBD2. From germline, CDR1 is SNHLY and CDR2 FYNNEI. This CDR3 contains 15 residues. In nucleotides, the CDR3 is TGTGCGAAGCAGGCGGGGGTATTTGGAGCCGGGGAGCTGTTTTTT. This sequence encodes CAKQAGVFGAGELFF.

The chain combines TRBV19 with TRBJ1-1, with D tentatively TRBD1 (6 bases). Trimming took 9 bases from V and 1 from J, leaving 12 bases between them. This CDR3 contains 13 residues. CDR1 and CDR2 (germline): LNHDA, SQIVND (reference sequence). This chain's CDR3 is CASRGARNTEAFF. Written as DNA, the CDR3 is TGTGCCAGCCGGGGGGCGAGGAACACTGAAGCTTTCTTT.

The chain combines TRBV30 with TRBJ1-1; D gene uncertain. CDR3 length: 11 amino acids. Trimming left V 3 bases short and J 7 bases short, with 9 bases between. The germline V gene encodes CDR1 GTSNPN and CDR2 SVGIG (reference sequence). The CDR3 sequence is CAWSSENEAFF. The CDR3 DNA sequence: TGTGCCTGGAGCTCTGAGAATGAAGCTTTCTTT.

Comments on this clone: One junction end disagrees with the germline gene, perhaps due to a read error. J is TRBJ1-5 and V is TRBV27, with 8 bases that match TRBD1. This CDR3 is 15 amino acids long. Per the germline V gene, CDR1 is MNHEY and CDR2 is SMNVEV (reference sequence). CDR3 sequence reads: CASSSMGQDNQPQHF. Here the CDR3 DNA reads TGTGCCAGTAGTTCCATGGGACAGGACAATCAGCCCCAGCATTTT.

J is TRBJ1-1 and V is TRBV18; D is perhaps TRBD1 (5 bases). The CDR3 totals 13 residues. Per germline, CDR1 KGHSH and CDR2 LQKENI. Deletions cut 6 bases from V and 1 base from J, with 9 bases between. This CDR3 is CASSPQGNTEAFF. The CDR3 DNA sequence: TGTGCCAGCTCCCCTCAGGGGAACACTGAAGCTTTCTTT.

This clone was found once. The V gene is TRBV4-1, the J gene TRBJ2-3, with D perhaps TRBD1 (5 bases). CDR1 MGHRA and CDR2 YSYEKL come from the germline V gene. The CDR3 spans 15 residues. Between the trimmed V and J ends, which lost 1 base and 2 bases, there was a span of 10 bases. The CDR3 region is CASSQGTPDTDTQYF. CDR3 nucleotides: TGCGCCAGCAGCCAAGGGACACCAGACACAGATACGCAGTATTTT.

The chain recombines TRBV5-1 with TRBJ1-4; D might be TRBD1 (5 bases). CDR3 length: 12 residues. Trimming removed 4 bases at V and 11 bases at J, with 12 bases between. CDR1 and CDR2 (germline): SGHRS, YFSETQ. Here the CDR3 reads CASSQTEGKLFF. As DNA, the CDR3 is TGCGCCAGCAGCCAGACGGAGGGGAAACTGTTTTTT.

This clone has a handful of counts. The rearrangement links TRBV10-3 to TRBJ2-1, with 9 nucleotides matching TRBD1. This CDR3 contains 16 residues. The V gene's germline CDR1 is ENHRY and CDR2 SYGVKD. V trimming: 3 bases; J trimming: 7 bases; junction bases outside the gene matches: 10. The CDR3 DNA reads as TGTGCCATCAGTGACCCGGACAGGGGCGGGCCGAATGAGCAGTTCTTC. Encoded protein: CAISDPDRGGPNEQFF.

The rearrangement joins TRBV11-2 to TRBJ2-2, with 7 bases that match TRBD2. CDR3 length: 15 residues. V was pared by 1 base and J by 1 base, with 0 bases of the junction left unmatched. Germline V gene data show CDR1 as SGHAT and CDR2 as FQNNGV. This CDR3 is CASSLGGGNTGELFF. Written as DNA, the CDR3 is TGTGCCAGCAGCTTAGGCGGGGGGAACACCGGGGAGCTGTTTTTT.

The gene calls are TRBV13 and TRBJ2-2; D remains ambiguous. V was cut by 5 bases and J by 6 bases, with 16 bases left in between. The CDR3 has 15 residues. The germline V gene encodes CDR1 PRHDT and CDR2 FYEKMQ (reference sequence). CDR3 DNA: TGTGCCAGCAGCCCGAGCGAGATGTTCGCCGGGGAGCTGTTTTTT. Protein product: CASSPSEMFAGELFF.

The CDR3 bases are TGTGCCAGCAGTAAGGAGGGGACAGGGGCCTACGAGCAGTACTTC. Translating it yields CASSKEGTGAYEQYF. This chain joins TRBV6-5 and TRBJ2-7; TRBD1 aligns across 10 bases. CDR1 MNHEY and CDR2 SVGAGI come from the germline V gene. J lost 2 bases, V lost 5 bases, and 6 bases had no gene match. The CDR3 runs 15 residues.

The chain has TRBV28 and TRBJ2-2; maybe TRBD2 (6 bases). The CDR3 runs to 12 residues. V was cut by 5 bases and J by 7 bases, with 8 bases left in between. CDR1 and CDR2 (germline): MDHEN, SYDVKM. CDR3 DNA: TGTGCCAGCAGTACGACTAGCGGGGAGCTGTTTTTT. It is translated as CASSTTSGELFF.

The chain recombines TRBV5-1 with TRBJ2-3, with TRBD1 as a possible D gene (5 bases). V gave up 0 bases and J gave up 2 bases, with 7 bases separating them. The germline V gene encodes CDR1 SGHRS and CDR2 YFSETQ. The CDR3 is made up of 14 amino acids. In DNA, the CDR3 is TGCGCCAGCAGCTTGGGACAGTCCACAGATACGCAGTATTTT. As protein: CASSLGQSTDTQYF.

This clone has ten or more counts. V usage is TRBV13 and J usage is TRBJ1-2, with D possibly matching TRBD1 (6 bases). V lost 6 bases and J 3 bases, leaving 23 bases between the germline ends. CDR1 PRHDT and CDR2 FYEKMQ come from the germline V gene (reference sequence). This CDR3 region has 17 residues. CDR3 nucleotides: TGTGCCAGCAGTTTTTCCCTCCTTCAGGGGCCCCACTATGGCTACACCTTC. Its translation: CASSFSLLQGPHYGYTF. Full variable domain (remainder filled in from reference TRBV13 and TRBJ1-2): AAGVIQSPRHLIKEKRETATLKCYPIPRHDTVYWYQQGPGQDPQFLISFYEKMQSDKGSIPDRFSAQQFSDYHSELNMSSLELGDSALYFCASSFSLLQGPHYGYTFGSGTRLTVV.